The rows below give T cell receptor beta chains drawn from one sample of a study of blood T cells in healthy people across ages. TCRdb called the 5' RACE reads again in MiXCR, with one record for every CDR3 protein. The sample lists 1,500,000 or so distinct CDR3 sequences, 42% occurring once. What was sequenced was blood. These receptors were obtained from a woman between 18 and 29 years old in good health. The CDR3 runs from the conserved cysteine through the conserved F or W. Each record gives: CDR3 protein, CDR3 DNA, D gene, V gene, clone size, J gene. The D gene is left open where the match is weak. Expanded clones are given a class, and other clones once, few, many or no size at all.

CDR3: CILDRGITMSTEAFF
DNA: TGCATTCTAGACAGGGGGATTACCATGAGCACTGAAGCTTTCTTT
D: TRBD1
V: TRBV20-1
size: -
J: TRBJ1-1

CDR3: CASSGQFYYSGANVLTF
DNA: TGTGCCAGCAGTGGACAGTTCTACTACTCTGGGGCCAACGTCCTGACTTTC
D: -
V: TRBV6-1
size: few
J: TRBJ2-6

CDR3: CSARPPNTGELFF
DNA: TGCAGTGCTAGGCCCCCCAACACCGGGGAGCTGTTTTTT
D: -
V: TRBV20-1
size: -
J: TRBJ2-2

CDR3: CASSLARGPSYEQYF
DNA: TGTGCCAGCAGCTTAGCTCGGGGGCCGTCCTACGAGCAGTACTTC
D: -
V: TRBV7-7
size: -
J: TRBJ2-7

CDR3: CASSAQGRQFF
DNA: TGTGCCAGCAGTGCACAGGGGAGGCAGTTCTTC
D: TRBD1
V: TRBV28
size: few
J: TRBJ2-1

CDR3: CAISDLDRNYEQYF
DNA: TGTGCCATCAGTGATTTGGACAGGAATTACGAGCAGTACTTC
D: TRBD1
V: TRBV10-3
size: many
J: TRBJ2-7

CDR3: CASSLNRGESYNEQFF
DNA: TGCGCCAGCAGCTTAAACCGCGGGGAATCCTACAATGAGCAGTTCTTC
D: -
V: TRBV4-1
size: -
J: TRBJ2-1

CDR3: CASSLLQGSGGHNEQFF
DNA: TGTGCCAGCAGTCTCCTTCAGGGTAGCGGGGGCCACAATGAGCAGTTCTTC
D: TRBD2
V: TRBV27
size: few
J: TRBJ2-1

CDR3: CASSLAEREFGNEQFF
DNA: TGTGCCAGCAGCTTAGCCGAGCGGGAGTTCGGCAATGAGCAGTTCTTC
D: TRBD2
V: TRBV13
size: few
J: TRBJ2-1

CDR3: CASSSGEGLTFF
DNA: TGTGCCAGTAGTTCTGGTGAAGGGTTAACTTTCTTT
D: -
V: TRBV19
size: -
J: TRBJ1-1

CDR3: CASSLGLLALGNTEAFF
DNA: TGCGCCAGCAGCCTAGGACTGCTCGCCTTGGGCAACACTGAAGCTTTCTTT
D: -
V: TRBV4-1
size: many
J: TRBJ1-1

CDR3: CASSAGAGEKLFF
DNA: TGTGCCAGCAGTGCCGGGGCGGGGGAAAAACTGTTTTTT
D: -
V: TRBV12-3/TRBV12-4
size: -
J: TRBJ1-4

CDR3: CASSPRPGSPYEQYF
DNA: TGTGCCAGCAGCCCAAGGCCAGGATCCCCCTACGAGCAGTACTTC
D: -
V: TRBV3-1
size: few
J: TRBJ2-7

CDR3: CSVVSGRSTEAFF
DNA: TGCAGCGTTGTTTCGGGGCGGAGCACTGAAGCTTTCTTT
D: -
V: TRBV29-1
size: -
J: TRBJ1-1

CDR3: CASSLSDWSLFTGGAAYNEQFF
DNA: TGTGCCAGCAGCTTATCCGACTGGAGTCTATTTACCGGGGGGGCCGCGTACAATGAGCAGTTCTTC
D: TRBD2
V: TRBV11-1
size: -
J: TRBJ2-1

CDR3: CASSDRRTSVYEQYF
DNA: TGCGCCAGCAGCGACCGACGGACTAGCGTCTACGAGCAGTACTTC
D: TRBD2
V: TRBV4-3
size: few
J: TRBJ2-7

CDR3: CSARVVGEGYTF
DNA: TGCAGTGCTAGAGTGGTAGGGGAAGGCTACACCTTC
D: -
V: TRBV20-1
size: few
J: TRBJ1-2

CDR3: CASRPTTGGYGYTF
DNA: TGTGCCAGCAGGCCTACGACAGGCGGCTATGGCTACACCTTC
D: -
V: TRBV6-6
size: -
J: TRBJ1-2

CDR3: CASSFSGTGGTEQYF
DNA: TGTGCCAGCAGTTTTTCCGGGACAGGGGGGACGGAGCAGTACTTC
D: TRBD1
V: TRBV6-5
size: -
J: TRBJ2-7

CDR3: CASTYRTSGFARGEQYF
DNA: TGTGCCAGCACCTACCGGACTAGCGGGTTTGCTCGAGGCGAGCAGTACTTC
D: TRBD2
V: TRBV28
size: -
J: TRBJ2-7

CDR3: CSAIGTDWQETQYF
DNA: TGCAGTGCTATAGGGACGGACTGGCAAGAGACCCAGTACTTC
D: -
V: TRBV20-1
size: few
J: TRBJ2-5

CDR3: CASSQVSTSGDLGSHTDTQYF
DNA: TGCGCCAGCAGCCAAGTTTCGACTAGCGGGGATCTAGGGTCACACACAGATACGCAGTATTTT
D: TRBD2
V: TRBV4-1
size: -
J: TRBJ2-3

CDR3: CASSYSMGAKVYEQYF
DNA: TGTGCCAGCAGTTACTCTATGGGGGCTAAGGTCTACGAGCAGTACTTC
D: -
V: TRBV6-5
size: few
J: TRBJ2-7

CDR3: CASSLGSHSTDGTDTQYF
DNA: TGTGCCAGCAGCCTCGGAAGTCATAGTACAGACGGCACAGATACGCAGTATTTT
D: -
V: TRBV12-3/TRBV12-4
size: few
J: TRBJ2-3

CDR3: CASSYSRGAYNEQFF
DNA: TGTGCCAGCAGCTACTCGCGGGGAGCCTACAATGAGCAGTTCTTC
D: -
V: TRBV6-2/TRBV6-3
size: few
J: TRBJ2-1

CDR3: CSVESWKSYNEQFF
DNA: TGCAGTGTAGAGTCCTGGAAATCCTACAATGAGCAGTTCTTC
D: -
V: TRBV20-1
size: many
J: TRBJ2-1

CDR3: CASSLRDNPVNEQFF
DNA: TGTGCCAGCAGTTTAAGGGACAATCCCGTGAATGAGCAGTTCTTC
D: -
V: TRBV27
size: -
J: TRBJ2-1

CDR3: CSARDPRRRGDNEQYF
DNA: TGCAGTGCTAGAGACCCTCGGAGGCGGGGGGACAATGAGCAGTACTTC
D: TRBD2
V: TRBV20-1
size: -
J: TRBJ2-7

CDR3: CASSQQGIEAGELFF
DNA: TGTGCCAGCAGCCAACAGGGAATTGAGGCCGGGGAGCTGTTTTTT
D: -
V: TRBV11-2
size: few
J: TRBJ2-2

CDR3: CASSFNYDYTF
DNA: TGTGCCAGCAGTTTTAACTATGACTACACCTTC
D: -
V: TRBV28
size: few
J: TRBJ1-2

CDR3: CASTWDRGYYEQYF
DNA: TGTGCCAGCACCTGGGACAGGGGCTACTACGAGCAGTACTTC
D: -
V: TRBV21-1
size: few
J: TRBJ2-7

CDR3: CASSYRGGQPQHF
DNA: TGTGCCAGCAGTTACAGGGGAGGTCAGCCCCAGCATTTT
D: TRBD1
V: TRBV27
size: many
J: TRBJ1-5

CDR3: CASSLIERGEQYF
DNA: TGTGCCAGCAGCTTAATTGAGAGGGGCGAGCAGTACTTC
D: -
V: TRBV7-3
size: many
J: TRBJ2-7

CDR3: CASRPFTSGRANEQFF
DNA: TGTGCCAGCAGACCTTTCACTAGCGGGAGGGCCAATGAGCAGTTCTTC
D: TRBD2
V: TRBV6-2/TRBV6-3
size: -
J: TRBJ2-1

CDR3: CASGLGTGLYF
DNA: TGTGCTAGTGGTCTGGGGACAGGGCTGTACTTC
D: TRBD1
V: TRBV12-5
size: -
J: TRBJ2-7

CDR3: CASSLRELGQFF
DNA: TGTGCCAGCAGTTTACGCGAATTGGGACAGTTCTTC
D: -
V: TRBV12-3/TRBV12-4
size: few
J: TRBJ2-1

CDR3: CASSHGHGSYEQYF
DNA: TGTGCCAGCAGTCATGGACACGGCTCCTACGAGCAGTACTTC
D: -
V: TRBV27
size: -
J: TRBJ2-7

CDR3: CATSDFSGGARRGTQYF
DNA: TGTGCCACCAGTGATTTTTCGGGGGGGGCTCGTCGAGGTACGCAGTATTTT
D: TRBD2
V: TRBV24-1
size: once
J: TRBJ2-3